This T cell receptor (beta chain) was recovered during a study of T cells in Graves' hyperthyroidism and ophthalmopathy. Overall study context: Peripheral blood specimens were obtained at initial diagnosis, prior to any treatment. Study-level points and caveats: Ophthalmopathy was predicted by the model a median of roughly 6.6 months ahead of onset. Also found in blood were most expanded thyroid clonotypes above 0.001.

Of note for this clonotype: Its antigen is still unknown.

Authors of the study amplified TCR beta CDR3 regions from RNA transcripts. A set of HTBI primers served as the primers for a first-round RT-PCR of the TCR CDR3. TCRdb used MiXCR to reprocess the multiplex PCR reads, holding one entry per CDR3 protein. The data contain fewer than 350,000 distinct CDR3 sequences, 15% to 20% of them singletons. In germline, CDR1 is SEHNR, CDR2 FQNEAQ (reference sequence). Germline trimming cut 4 bases from V and 10 bases from J; bases unmatched to any gene: 8. CDR3 length: 13 residues. The chain combines TRBV7-9 with TRBJ2-3; 7 nucleotides agree with TRBD2. The source is a woman between 50 and 59 years old with Graves' hyperthyroidism. Sequences were obtained from blood. CDR3 bases: TGTGCCAGCAGCTCTTCACTAGCGTTAGCGCAGTATTTT. Residues: CASSSSLALAQYF.